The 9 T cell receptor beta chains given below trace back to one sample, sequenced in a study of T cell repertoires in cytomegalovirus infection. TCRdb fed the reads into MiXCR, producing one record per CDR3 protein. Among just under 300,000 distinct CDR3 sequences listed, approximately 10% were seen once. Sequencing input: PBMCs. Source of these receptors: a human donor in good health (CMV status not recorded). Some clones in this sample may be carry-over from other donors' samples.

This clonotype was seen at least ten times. The CDR3 spells CASSLIGGLHQPQHF. The CDR3 DNA reads as TGTGCCAGCAGCTTAATTGGGGGGCTGCATCAGCCCCAGCATTTT. The V gene is TRBV7-2, the J gene TRBJ1-5; a possible D gene is TRBD1 (6 bases). The V end lost 2 bases, the J end lost 5 bases, and 13 bases lay between the germline ends. This CDR3 comprises 15 residues. The germline CDR1 and CDR2 sequences are SGHTA and FQGNSA.

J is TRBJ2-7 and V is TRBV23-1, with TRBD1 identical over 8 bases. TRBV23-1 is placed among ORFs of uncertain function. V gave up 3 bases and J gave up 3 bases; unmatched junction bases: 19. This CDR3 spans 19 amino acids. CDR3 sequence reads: CASSQRTGSALVAGYEQYV. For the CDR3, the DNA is TGCGCCAGCAGTCAGAGGACAGGGTCGGCCTTGGTGGCGGGCTACGAGCAGTACGTC.

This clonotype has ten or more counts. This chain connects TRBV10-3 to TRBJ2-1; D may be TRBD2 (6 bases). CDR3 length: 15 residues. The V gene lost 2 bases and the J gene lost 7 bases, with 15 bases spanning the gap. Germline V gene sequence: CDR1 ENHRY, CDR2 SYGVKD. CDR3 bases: TGTGCCATCAGTGAGCGGGGGAAGAGGAAAAATGAGCAGTTCTTC. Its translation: CAISERGKRKNEQFF.

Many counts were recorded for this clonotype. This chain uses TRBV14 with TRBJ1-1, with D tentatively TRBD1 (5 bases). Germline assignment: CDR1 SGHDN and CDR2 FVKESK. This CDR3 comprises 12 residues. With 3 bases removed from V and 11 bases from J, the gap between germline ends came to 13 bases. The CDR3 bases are TGTGCCAGCAGCCAGACGGGAGGGGACGCTTTCTTT. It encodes CASSQTGGDAFF. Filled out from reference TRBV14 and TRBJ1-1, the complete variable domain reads EAGVTQFPSHSVIEKGQTVTLRCDPISGHDNLYWYRRVMGKEIKFLLHFVKESKQDESGMPNNRFLAERTGGTYSTLKVQPAELEDSGVYFCASSQTGGDAFFGQGTRLTVV.

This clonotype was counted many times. The CDR3 protein is CASSIGQANYGYTF. CDR3 sequence (DNA): TGCGCCAGCAGCATAGGACAGGCTAACTATGGCTACACCTTC. The V call is TRBV5-1, the J call TRBJ1-2, with 7 bases lining up with TRBD1. Germline V gives CDR1 SGHRS, CDR2 YFSETQ. CDR3 length equals 14 residues. Unmatched junction bases numbered 3, after V lost 4 bases and J lost 0 bases.

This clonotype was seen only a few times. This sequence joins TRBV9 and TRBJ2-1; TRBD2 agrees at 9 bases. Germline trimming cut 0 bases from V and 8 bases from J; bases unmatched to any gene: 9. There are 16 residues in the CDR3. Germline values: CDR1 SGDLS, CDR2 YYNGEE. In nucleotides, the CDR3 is TGTGCCAGCAGCGTAGCCCAGCGGGGGGCTGCTGATGAGCAGTTCTTC. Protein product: CASSVAQRGAADEQFF.

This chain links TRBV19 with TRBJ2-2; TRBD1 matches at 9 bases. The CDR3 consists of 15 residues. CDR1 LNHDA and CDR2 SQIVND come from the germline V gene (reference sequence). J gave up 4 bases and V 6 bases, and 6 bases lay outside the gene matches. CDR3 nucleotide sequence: TGTGCCAGTAGGAGGACAGGGGTTGGCACCGGGGAGCTGTTTTTT. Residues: CASRRTGVGTGELFF.

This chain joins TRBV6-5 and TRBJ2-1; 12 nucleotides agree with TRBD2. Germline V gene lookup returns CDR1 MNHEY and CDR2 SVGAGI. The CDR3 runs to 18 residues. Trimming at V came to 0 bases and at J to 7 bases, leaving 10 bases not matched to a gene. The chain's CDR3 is CASSYSSLAGGRKNEQFF. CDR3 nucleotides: TGTGCCAGCAGTTACTCCTCCCTAGCGGGGGGGCGAAAGAATGAGCAGTTCTTC.

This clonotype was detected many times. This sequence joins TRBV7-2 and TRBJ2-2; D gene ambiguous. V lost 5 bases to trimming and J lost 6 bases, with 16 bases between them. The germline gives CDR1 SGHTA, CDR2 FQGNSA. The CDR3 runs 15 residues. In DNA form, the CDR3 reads TGTGCCAGCAGCCGCACCGGGTTTCCACCCGGGGAGCTGTTTTTT. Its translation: CASSRTGFPPGELFF.